The 28 T cell receptor beta chains below come from one sample, sequenced in a study of CD8+CD57+ T cells in acquired aplastic anemia. Genomic DNA was employed as the template in profiling TCR beta VDJ and CDR3. TCRdb re-analysed the reads in MiXCR, keeping a single row per CDR3 protein. The sample holds 80,000 or so distinct CDR3 sequences, roughly 72% seen once. Those patients picked for sequencing had displayed CD8+CD57+ cell expansion on flow cytometry. Sequenced: sorted CD4+, CD8+, or CD8+CD57+ T cells (not recorded which) from PBMCs. The receptor source for this set is a human donor with aplastic anemia.

This clonotype was counted only a few times. The chain joins TRBV19 to TRBJ2-7; D is perhaps TRBD1 or TRBD2 (5 bases each). The germline CDR1 and CDR2 sequences are LNHDA and SQIVND (reference sequence). CDR3 size: 15 residues. The V and J ends lost 5 bases and 4 bases respectively, with 18 bases between them. This CDR3 is CASSLPGRRRYEQYF. The CDR3 DNA follows: TGTGCCAGTAGTTTACCGGGGCGGAGAAGATACGAGCAGTACTTC.

This clonotype turned up a few times. The rearrangement joins TRBV24-1 to TRBJ2-2; D unclear. V was cut by 9 bases and J by 7 bases, with 11 bases left in between. From germline, CDR1 is KGHDR and CDR2 SFDVKD. The length of the CDR3 is 12 residues. Here the CDR3 reads CATSRRNGELFF. DNA of the CDR3: TGTGCCACCTCTCGTAGGAACGGGGAGCTGTTTTTT.

The gene calls are TRBV11-2 and TRBJ2-1; the D gene is possibly TRBD1 (6 bases). The CDR3 runs 15 residues. V was cut by 2 bases and J by 3 bases, with 11 bases left in between. Germline lookup yields CDR1 SGHAT and CDR2 FQNNGV. The DNA for the CDR3 is TGTGCCAGCAGCTTATACCGGGACAACTACAATGAGCAGTTCTTC. Protein product: CASSLYRDNYNEQFF.

The chain couples TRBV15 to TRBJ2-7; D perhaps matches TRBD2 (8 bases). TRBJ2-1 matches the DNA end more closely, so the J call is doubtful. This CDR3 is 14 amino acids long. The V gene's germline CDR1 is LNHNV and CDR2 YYDKDF (reference sequence). For the CDR3, the DNA is TGTGCCACCAGCAGAGTCGGGGGGGACAGTGAGCAGTTCTTC. It translates to CATSRVGGDSEQFF.

The rearrangement joins TRBV29-1 to TRBJ2-5; 13 bases fit TRBD2. V gave up 8 bases and J gave up 9 bases; unmatched junction bases: 9. The CDR3 length is 13 residues. In germline, CDR1 is SQVTM, CDR2 ANQGSEA. The CDR3 here is CSTRGLAGEAQYF. In DNA form, the CDR3 reads TGCAGCACCCGAGGACTAGCGGGGGAGGCCCAGTACTTC.

The table lists this clonotype with a count of one. V and J are TRBV11-2 and TRBJ2-1; D ambiguous. Per germline, CDR1 SGHAT and CDR2 FQNNGV. V was pared by 1 base and J by 5 bases, with 12 bases between. This CDR3 region has 15 residues. CDR3 DNA sequence: TGTGCCAGCAGCTTAGTACAGCTAACAAACAATGAGCAGTTCTTC. As protein: CASSLVQLTNNEQFF. Complete variable domain (other parts from reference TRBV11-2 and TRBJ2-1): EAGVAQSPRYKIIEKRQSVAFWCNPISGHATLYWYQQILGQGPKLLIQFQNNGVVDDSQLPKDRFSAERLKGVDSTLKIQPAKLEDSAVYLCASSLVQLTNNEQFFGPGTRLTVL.

The chain uses TRBV7-9 and TRBJ1-5; D not resolved. V was trimmed by 2 bases and J by 1 base, leaving 3 bases between them. Germline CDR1 and CDR2: SEHNR and FQNEAQ (reference sequence). CDR3 length: 13 residues. The CDR3 coding sequence is TGTGCCAGCAGCTTAACGAGCAATCAGCCCCAGCATTTT. It translates to CASSLTSNQPQHF. Using reference TRBV7-9 and TRBJ1-5 for the parts outside the CDR3, the full variable domain is DTGVSQNPRHKITKRGQNVTFRCDPISEHNRLYWYRQTLGQGPEFLTYFQNEAQLEKSRLLSDRFSAERPKGSFSTLEIQRTEQGDSAMYLCASSLTSNQPQHFGDGTRLSIL.

This chain connects TRBV20-1 to TRBJ2-1; 12 nucleotides line up with TRBD2. The V segment lost 3 bases and the J segment 6 bases; nucleotides outside the gene matches: 3. This CDR3 region has 14 residues. The germline CDR1 and CDR2 sequences are DFQATT and SNEGSKA (reference sequence). The CDR3 sequence is CSARGLAGLNEQFF. CDR3 nucleotide sequence: TGCAGTGCTAGGGGACTAGCGGGCCTCAATGAGCAGTTCTTC.

The chain couples TRBV2 to TRBJ1-2; TRBD1 is a possible D gene (5 bases). The ends were cut back, 6 bases at V and 1 base at J, with 15 bases in the middle. Germline loops: CDR1 SNHLY, CDR2 FYNNEI. This CDR3 has 15 residues. The CDR3 sequence is CASRTGTYLNYGYTF. Written as DNA, the CDR3 is TGTGCCAGCAGAACTGGGACCTATCTTAACTATGGCTACACCTTC.

V is TRBV5-4 and J is TRBJ1-1; D remains unclear. CDR3 length: 14 amino acids. CDR1 and CDR2 from the germline V gene are SGHNT and YYREEE (reference sequence). V was cut by 4 bases and J by 2 bases, with 12 bases left in between. This CDR3 is CASSQWAGNTEAFF. The CDR3 nucleotides read TGTGCCAGCAGCCAATGGGCGGGAAACACTGAAGCTTTCTTT. The full variable domain, rest sourced from reference TRBV5-4 and TRBJ1-1, is ETGVTQSPTHLIKTRGQQVTLRCSSQSGHNTVSWYQQALGQGPQFIFQYYREEENGRGNFPPRFSGLQFPNYSSELNVNALELDDSALYLCASSQWAGNTEAFFGQGTRLTVV.

This clonotype has just one count. The V call is TRBV10-3, the J call TRBJ2-3, with a tentative D call TRBD2 (7 bases). The CDR3 length is 13 residues. Trimming left V 11 bases short and J 1 base short, with 13 bases between. Germline V gene data show CDR1 as ENHRY and CDR2 as SYGVKD. This CDR3 is CAYWGGGTDTQYF. CDR3 nucleotide sequence: TGTGCCTATTGGGGGGGCGGCACAGATACGCAGTATTTT.

This clonotype was seen repeatedly, ten times or more. The chain combines TRBV20-1 with TRBJ1-2, with 12 nucleotides matching TRBD1. Trimming cost V 6 bases and J 4 bases; bases outside gene matches: 18. CDR1 is DFQATT and CDR2 is SNEGSKA in the germline V gene (reference sequence). The CDR3 length is 18 residues. As DNA, the CDR3 is TGCAGTGCCAACCCACTCGGGGACAGGGGGCAGATTAGCTATGGCTACACCTTC. This sequence encodes CSANPLGDRGQISYGYTF.

This clonotype was seen a few times. V and J are TRBV7-3 and TRBJ1-1; D not certain. V shed 1 base and J shed 0 bases, with 3 bases lying between them. Germline CDR1 is SGHTA and CDR2 is FQGTGA. The CDR3 length is 13 residues. In DNA form, the CDR3 reads TGTGCCAGCAGCTTAAGGCTGAACACTGAAGCTTTCTTT. It translates to CASSLRLNTEAFF. The variable domain in full, completed from reference TRBV7-3 and TRBJ1-1, reads GAGVSQTPSNKVTEKGKYVELRCDPISGHTALYWYRQSLGQGPEFLIYFQGTGAADDSGLPNDRFFAVRPEGSVSTLKIQRTERGDSAVYLCASSLRLNTEAFFGQGTRLTVV.

J is TRBJ1-2 and V is TRBV7-8; no reliable D call. Deletions cut 3 bases from V and 1 base from J, with 6 bases between. The germline CDR1 and CDR2 sequences are SGHVS and FQNEAQ. The CDR3 length is 13 residues. In nucleotides, the CDR3 is TGTGCCAGCAGCTTCTTGTTTAACTATGGCTACACCTTC. It specifies CASSFLFNYGYTF.

This clonotype was seen a few times. The CDR3 sequence is CASSFLGSGQGVPNEQFF. DNA for the CDR3: TGTGCCAGCAGCTTTCTAGGGTCGGGACAGGGGGTCCCCAATGAGCAGTTCTTC. The chain couples TRBV11-2 to TRBJ2-1, with TRBD1 matching 11 bases. CDR1 SGHAT and CDR2 FQNNGV come from the germline V gene. This CDR3 spans 18 amino acids. Trimming removed 3 bases from V and 6 bases from J; junction bases left unmatched: 13.

The chain uses TRBV2 and TRBJ2-3; 7 nucleotides match TRBD2. V lost 3 bases to trimming and J lost 1 base; unmatched junction nucleotides: 4. The CDR3 totals 15 residues. The germline gives CDR1 SNHLY, CDR2 FYNNEI. Here the CDR3 reads CASSDWGRGTDTQYF. In nucleotides, the CDR3 is TGTGCCAGCAGTGACTGGGGGAGGGGCACAGATACGCAGTATTTT.

J is TRBJ1-2 and V is TRBV7-9; no definite D call. Germline lookup yields CDR1 SEHNR and CDR2 FQNEAQ (reference sequence). The CDR3 has 12 residues. V lost 5 bases and J 3 bases, leaving 7 bases between the germline ends. The CDR3 bases are TGTGCCAGCAGCCGCGACGACTATGGCTACACCTTC. Translating it yields CASSRDDYGYTF.

This clonotype came up a few times. V is TRBV10-1 and J is TRBJ2-7; the match to TRBD2 covers 7 bases. The germline CDR1 and CDR2 sequences are WNHNN and SYGVQD (reference sequence). This CDR3 region has 15 residues. V dropped 3 bases and J dropped 3; count of bases not matched to a gene: 8. For the CDR3, the DNA is TGCGCCAGCAGTGACGTGCCTAGCGGTCGCTACGAGCAGTACTTC. This translates into CASSDVPSGRYEQYF.

The chain carries TRBV19 and TRBJ2-7; 9 nucleotides agree with TRBD1. Trimming took 4 bases from V and 2 from J; bases not matched to a gene: 9. The CDR3 is made up of 16 amino acids. Germline CDR1 is LNHDA and CDR2 is SQIVND (reference sequence). This CDR3 reads CASSTLRQGGTYEQYF. DNA of the CDR3: TGTGCCAGTAGTACCCTCCGACAGGGGGGAACCTACGAGCAGTACTTC.

The V call is TRBV9, the J call TRBJ2-1; D not resolved. This CDR3 has 12 residues. The germline V gene has CDR1 SGDLS and CDR2 YYNGEE. V was trimmed by 0 bases and J by 5 bases, leaving 3 bases between them. The chain's CDR3 is CASSVADNEQFF. The CDR3 nucleotides read TGTGCCAGCAGCGTAGCCGACAATGAGCAGTTCTTC. Complete variable domain (other parts from reference TRBV9 and TRBJ2-1): DSGVTQTPKHLITATGQRVTLRCSPRSGDLSVYWYQQSLDQGLQFLIQYYNGEERAKGNILERFSAQQFPDLHSELNLSSLELGDSALYFCASSVADNEQFFGPGTRLTVL.

About this clonotype itself: A read error may produce the germline difference seen at one junction end. The gene calls are TRBV24-1 and TRBJ2-3; 8 bases fit TRBD1. CDR1 is KGHDR and CDR2 is SFDVKD in the germline V gene. The CDR3 consists of 16 residues. CDR3 sequence reads: CATSDLAGGRGDTQYF. The CDR3 DNA is TGTGCCACCAGTGATTTGGCAGGGGGCCGGGGAGATACGCAGTATTTC.

This clonotype turned up a few times. This chain links TRBV27 with TRBJ2-7; D possibly uses TRBD1 or TRBD2 (5 bases each). Germline V gene sequence: CDR1 MNHEY, CDR2 SMNVEV (reference sequence). V was cut by 4 bases and J by 8 bases, with 12 bases left in between. CDR3 size: 12 residues. The CDR3 DNA reads TGTGCCAGCAGTTCGGGGACCGAGAAGCAGTACTTC. This gives the protein CASSSGTEKQYF.

The chain has TRBV2 and TRBJ2-2, with D hard to call. The germline V gene has CDR1 SNHLY and CDR2 FYNNEI. The CDR3 loop spans 14 amino acids. Trimming stripped 4 bases from V and 1 base from J, with 7 bases between. In DNA, the CDR3 is TGTGCCAGCAGTGGTCGCAGGAACACCGGGGAGCTGTTTTTT. Encoded protein: CASSGRRNTGELFF. The complete variable domain, with remaining parts taken from reference TRBV2 and TRBJ2-2, reads EPEVTQTPSHQVTQMGQEVILRCVPISNHLYFYWYRQILGQKVEFLVSFYNNEISEKSEIFDDQFSVERPDGSNFTLKIRSTKLEDSAMYFCASSGRRNTGELFFGEGSRLTVL.

The chain carries TRBV20-1 and TRBJ2-2; D may be TRBD2 (5 bases). This CDR3 spans 14 amino acids. V shed 0 bases and J shed 5 bases, with 10 bases lying between them. Germline loops: CDR1 DFQATT, CDR2 SNEGSKA (reference sequence). The CDR3 coding sequence is TGCAGTGCTAGAGAGGCCAGGAGGACCGGGGAGCTGTTTTTT. Translation gives CSAREARRTGELFF.

This clonotype has a handful of counts. The genes are TRBV24-1 and TRBJ1-1, with unresolved D. CDR1 is KGHDR and CDR2 is SFDVKD in the germline V gene. V lost 0 bases, J lost 3 bases, and 7 bases lay in between. The CDR3 extends over 14 amino acids. The chain's CDR3 is CATSDLLEDTEAFF. The CDR3 region has the DNA TGTGCCACCAGTGATTTGCTGGAGGACACTGAAGCTTTCTTT.

The table lists this clonotype with a few counts. The V gene is TRBV15, the J gene TRBJ1-6; tentatively, D is TRBD1 (6 bases). The V end lost 0 bases, the J end lost 9 bases, and 12 bases lay between the germline ends. CDR1 is LNHNV and CDR2 is YYDKDF in the germline V gene (reference sequence). CDR3 length: 15 amino acids. In DNA form, the CDR3 reads TGTGCCACCAGCAGAGATTCGGACAGCCCTTCACCCCTCCACTTT. It codes for CATSRDSDSPSPLHF.

This clonotype occurred once. V usage is TRBV2 and J usage is TRBJ1-2; TRBD1 might be the D (5 bases). The CDR3 contains 12 residues. V gave up 6 bases and J gave up 12 bases, with 17 bases separating them. The V gene's germline CDR1 is SNHLY and CDR2 FYNNEI. The CDR3 bases are TGTGCCAGCAGCGATCGTGCCGGGACTCACACCTTC. It encodes CASSDRAGTHTF. The full variable domain, with the rest looked up from reference TRBV2 and TRBJ1-2, is EPEVTQTPSHQVTQMGQEVILRCVPISNHLYFYWYRQILGQKVEFLVSFYNNEISEKSEIFDDQFSVERPDGSNFTLKIRSTKLEDSAMYFCASSDRAGTHTFGSGTRLTVV.

This chain uses TRBV2 with TRBJ2-5, with 8 nucleotides matching TRBD2. The V gene end was trimmed by 5 bases and the J gene end by 2 bases; junction bases not matched to a gene: 7. The CDR3 has 15 residues. From germline, CDR1 is SNHLY and CDR2 FYNNEI. The CDR3 here is CASSLSTSGQETQYF. For the CDR3, the DNA is TGTGCCAGCAGTTTATCAACTAGCGGACAAGAGACCCAGTACTTC.